The text below deals with one TCR beta chain. Its matching antigen is unknown. Sequencing was performed with immunoSEQ multiplex PCR; in TCRdb, only in-frame clones are kept and a portion is missing. Of under 150,000 clones listed, roughly 91% are singletons. This CDR3 spans 14 amino acids. With V trimmed by 3 bases and J by 4 bases, 6 bases remained unmatched. The germline gives CDR1 SEHNR, CDR2 FQNEAQ (reference sequence). This record comes from a study of OX40 agonist ivuxolimab in advanced cancers. Overall study: All patients had ivuxolimab intravenously every 2 weeks at 0.01 to 10 mg/kg. Earlier anti-PD-1, anti-PD-L1 or anti-CTLA-4 therapy was permitted; 30% to 50% had received some.

Study findings and constraints: Clonal expansion was seen in CD4+ and CD8+ blood T cells by week 6 at 0.1 to 3.0 mg/kg.

The sequence derives from an adult with an advanced solid tumor such as melanoma, head and neck, liver or kidney cancer. The chain uses TRBV7-9 and TRBJ2-7; 7 nucleotides line up with TRBD1. Specimen: CD4+ or CD8+ T cells sorted from blood, collected in a trial of the OX40 agonist ivuxolimab. The CDR3 loop reads CASSLTGSQYEQYF. In DNA form, the CDR3 reads TGTGCCAGCAGCTTGACAGGGTCCCAATACGAGCAGTACTTC.